This T cell receptor beta chain emerged from a study of blood T cell repertoires in COVID-19. A few counts support this clone. The repertoire was sequenced with immunoSEQ multiplex PCR; TCRdb's copy has only in-frame clones and lacks some. The sample holds about 200,000 clones, approximately 78% seen once. V was trimmed by 0 bases and J by 10 bases, leaving 16 bases between them. This CDR3 is built from 15 residues. Germline CDR1 is MNHEY and CDR2 is SVGAGI. The chain links TRBV6-5 to TRBJ1-5; possibly TRBD1 for D (6 bases). The source material was peripheral blood. This clonotype originated in a woman older than 75 with COVID-19, enrolled during active disease. This CDR3 is CASSYSTTGRGPQHF. The CDR3 nucleotides read TGTGCCAGCAGTTACTCGACGACAGGCCGAGGACCCCAGCATTTT.